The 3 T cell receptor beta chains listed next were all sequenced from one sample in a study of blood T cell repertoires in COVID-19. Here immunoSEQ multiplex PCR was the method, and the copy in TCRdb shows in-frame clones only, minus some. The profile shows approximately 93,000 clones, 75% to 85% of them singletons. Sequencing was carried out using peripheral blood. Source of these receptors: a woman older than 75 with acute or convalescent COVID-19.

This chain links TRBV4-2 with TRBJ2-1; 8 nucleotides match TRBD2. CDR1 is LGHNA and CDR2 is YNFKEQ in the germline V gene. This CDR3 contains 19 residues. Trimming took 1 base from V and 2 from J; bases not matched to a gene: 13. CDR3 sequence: CASSQAGSGSRKTYNEQFF. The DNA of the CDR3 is TGTGCCAGCAGCCAAGCTGGAAGCGGGAGTAGGAAAACCTACAATGAGCAGTTCTTC.

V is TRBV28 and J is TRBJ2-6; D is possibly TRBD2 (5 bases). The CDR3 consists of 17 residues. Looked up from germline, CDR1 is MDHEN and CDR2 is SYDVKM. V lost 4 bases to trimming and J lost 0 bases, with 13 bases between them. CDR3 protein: CASSSRWELSGANVLTF. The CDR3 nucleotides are TGTGCCAGCAGTTCCCGTTGGGAGCTCTCTGGGGCCAACGTCCTGACTTTC.

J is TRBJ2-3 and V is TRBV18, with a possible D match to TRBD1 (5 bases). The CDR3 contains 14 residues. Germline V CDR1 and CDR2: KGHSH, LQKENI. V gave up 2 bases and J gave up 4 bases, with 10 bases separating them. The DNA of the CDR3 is TGTGCCAGCTCACCATCTCAGGGCCCAGATACGCAGTATTTT. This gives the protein CASSPSQGPDTQYF.